What follows are 12 T cell receptor beta chains derived from one specimen sequenced in a study of T cells in Graves' hyperthyroidism and ophthalmopathy. TCR beta CDR3 regions were amplified from RNA transcripts. During a first-round RT-PCR of the TCR CDR3, the HTBI primer set was used. MiXCR was run by TCRdb on the multiplex PCR reads, yielding one entry per CDR3 protein. Of around 700,000 distinct CDR3 sequences in the sample, about 19% are singletons; the top ten hold 16%. The sequenced material came from blood. Receptor source: a woman in her forties or fifties with Graves' hyperthyroidism that later progressed to Graves' ophthalmopathy.

This clonotype occurred many times. This chain connects TRBV30 to TRBJ1-5, with TRBD1 matching over 8 bases. The CDR3 length is 14 residues. CDR1 is GTSNPN, CDR2 SVGIG, per germline (reference sequence). The trim removed 4 bases at V and 7 bases at J, leaving 9 bases unmatched. As DNA, the CDR3 is TGTGCCTGGACCCGACAGGGGTATGGGCAGCCCCAGCATTTT. Translating gives CAWTRQGYGQPQHF.

This clonotype came up many times. This chain connects TRBV20-1 to TRBJ2-7; no clear D gene. This CDR3 is built from 15 residues. Per germline, CDR1 DFQATT and CDR2 SNEGSKA (reference sequence). V gave up 5 bases and J gave up 3 bases, with 20 bases separating them. DNA of the CDR3: TGCAGTGCTGTGAATCGATGGGGTGGGATCTACGAGCAGTACTTC. Its translation is CSAVNRWGGIYEQYF.

This clonotype was detected ten times or more. V usage is TRBV11-1 and J usage is TRBJ2-5, with 14 bases aligning to TRBD2. V shed 4 bases and J 3 bases; nucleotides not matched to a gene: 10. The CDR3 length is 18 residues. Looked up from germline, CDR1 is SGHAT and CDR2 is FQDESV (reference sequence). CDR3 sequence (DNA): TGTGCCAGCAGCTCAAGGACTAGCGGGGGGTCCGGTGAAGAGACCCAGTACTTC. It codes for CASSSRTSGGSGEETQYF.

This clonotype turned up a few times. The chain has TRBV29-1 and TRBJ1-4, with no clear D. Germline CDR1 and CDR2: SQVTM and ANQGSEA. This CDR3 comprises 13 residues. V lost 4 bases and J 0 bases, leaving 6 bases between the germline ends. The CDR3 DNA sequence: TGCAGCGTTGGTGGAGCAACTAATGAAAAACTGTTTTTT. Protein product: CSVGGATNEKLFF. The whole variable domain, filled in from reference TRBV29-1 and TRBJ1-4, reads SAVISQKPSRDICQRGTSLTIQCQVDSQVTMMFWYRQQPGQSLTLIATANQGSEATYESGFVIDKFPISRPNLTFSTLTVSNMSPEDSSIYLCSVGGATNEKLFFGSGTQLSVL.

This clonotype was seen only a few times. The chain uses TRBV7-6 and TRBJ2-2, with 9 nucleotides matching TRBD1. This CDR3 region has 14 residues. J was trimmed by 3 bases and V by 5 bases; bases with no gene match: 1. The germline V gene has CDR1 SGHVS and CDR2 FNYEAQ. This CDR3 reads CASSRTGDTGELFF. The CDR3 DNA reads TGTGCCAGCAGCCGGACAGGGGACACCGGGGAGCTGTTTTTT.

This clonotype appeared a few times. The chain joins TRBV20-1 to TRBJ2-7; tentative D call: TRBD1 (6 bases). CDR3 length: 14 residues. Germline loops: CDR1 DFQATT, CDR2 SNEGSKA (reference sequence). Deletions cut 3 bases from V and 2 bases from J, with 14 bases between. CDR3: CSASLWDIPYEQYF. CDR3 DNA sequence: TGCAGTGCTAGTCTCTGGGACATCCCCTACGAGCAGTACTTC.

A few counts support this clonotype. The chain employs TRBV3-1 and TRBJ2-3, with TRBD2 matching over 8 bases. The CDR3 runs to 13 residues. Unmatched junction bases numbered 1, after V lost 3 bases and J lost 5 bases. Germline values: CDR1 LGHDT, CDR2 YNNKEL (reference sequence). In DNA form, the CDR3 reads TGTGCCAGCAGCCAGGGGACTAGAGATACGCAGTATTTT. It is translated as CASSQGTRDTQYF.

V usage is TRBV27 and J usage is TRBJ1-2, with a possible D match to TRBD1 (6 bases). Germline-derived CDR1 and CDR2 are MNHEY and SMNVEV (reference sequence). This CDR3 region has 14 residues. V was pared by 3 bases and J by 6 bases, with 14 bases between. CDR3 sequence reads: CASSFLGGGDGYTF. The DNA for the CDR3 is TGTGCCAGCAGTTTCCTCGGGGGCGGGGATGGCTACACCTTC.

This rearrangement joins TRBV27 to TRBJ1-1, with 9 bases lining up with TRBD1. The CDR3 covers 14 residues. V was clipped by 3 bases and J by 5 bases; unmatched bases: 4. Germline V gives CDR1 MNHEY, CDR2 SMNVEV (reference sequence). CDR3 region: CASSFGDRDTEAFF. The CDR3 coding sequence is TGTGCCAGCAGTTTCGGGGACAGGGATACTGAAGCTTTCTTT.

This clonotype was seen many times. J is TRBJ2-7 and V is TRBV6-1; D not certain. The V end lost 10 bases, the J end lost 1 base, and 14 bases lay between the germline ends. Germline lookup yields CDR1 MNHNS and CDR2 SASEGT. The CDR3 is made up of 13 amino acids. The CDR3 sequence is CATKSPRSYEQYF. Written as DNA, the CDR3 is TGTGCCACCAAGTCACCGCGTTCCTACGAGCAGTACTTC.

V and J are TRBV7-9 and TRBJ1-3; weak D call: TRBD1 (6 bases). This CDR3 region has 13 residues. The V end was cut by 8 bases, the J end by 2 bases, with 10 bases between. CDR1 and CDR2 (germline): SEHNR, FQNEAQ (reference sequence). DNA for the CDR3: TGTGCCAGCCAGACAGGCACTGGAAACACCATATATTTT. Its translation: CASQTGTGNTIYF.

This chain joins TRBV7-9 and TRBJ1-2; D possibly corresponds to TRBD1 (5 bases). Germline V gives CDR1 SEHNR, CDR2 FQNEAQ (reference sequence). Between the trimmed V and J ends, which lost 1 base and 6 bases, there was a span of 12 bases. The CDR3 spans 14 residues. CDR3 in DNA: TGTGCCAGCAGCTTAGGAACAGGAAACCATGGCTACACCTTC. It translates to CASSLGTGNHGYTF.